This TCR beta chain was profiled in a study of regulatory T cells in long-lasting Graves disease. Time point denoted: newly diagnosed GD, antithyroid drugs for less than 3 months. From PBMCs, RNA was extracted and then used to make the TCR library. Patients were enrolled at an endocrinology department in Xi'an, China. Researchers made TCR beta libraries by using iRepertoire HTBI primers and running Arm-PCR on CDR3 regions. MiXCR was run by TCRdb on the multiplex PCR reads, yielding one entry per CDR3 protein. The repertoire holds around 450,000 distinct CDR3 sequences, with 15% to 20% as singletons. V trimming: 7 bases; J trimming: 7 bases; junction bases outside the gene matches: 11. Germline assignment: CDR1 MDHEN and CDR2 SYDVKM. CDR3 length equals 15 residues. Findings and limits, study-wide: Blood alone, not thyroid tissue, was studied. Persistent disease exhibited a predilection for TRBV28, TRBJ1-2 and TRBJ2-5.

With regard to this clonotype: Its specificity is unknown.

These records were also assigned to another study, of T cells in Graves' hyperthyroidism and ophthalmopathy. From that report: Graves' hyperthyroidism is called stable when ophthalmopathy does not progress within 18 months.

This TCR was sampled from a middle-aged man with Graves disease. Sequenced material: peripheral blood mononuclear cells (PBMCs), taken at new diagnosis, from a patient treated with antithyroid drugs. The chain combines TRBV28 with TRBJ2-1, with TRBD2 matching 9 bases. Written as DNA, the CDR3 is TGTGCCAGCAACCTTATAGCGGGAGCGCGTAATGAGCAGTTCTTC. It yields the protein CASNLIAGARNEQFF.